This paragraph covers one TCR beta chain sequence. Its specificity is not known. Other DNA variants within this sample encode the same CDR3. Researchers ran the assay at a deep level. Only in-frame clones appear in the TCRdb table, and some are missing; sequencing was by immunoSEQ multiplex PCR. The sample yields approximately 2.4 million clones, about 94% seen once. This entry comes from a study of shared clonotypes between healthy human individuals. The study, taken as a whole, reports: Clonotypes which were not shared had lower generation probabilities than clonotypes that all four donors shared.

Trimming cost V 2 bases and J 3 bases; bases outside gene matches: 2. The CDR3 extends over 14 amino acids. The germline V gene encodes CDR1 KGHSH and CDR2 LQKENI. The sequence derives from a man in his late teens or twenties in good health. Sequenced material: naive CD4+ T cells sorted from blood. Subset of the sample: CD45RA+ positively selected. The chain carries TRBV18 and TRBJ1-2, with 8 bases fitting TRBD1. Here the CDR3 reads CASSPTDRDYGYTF. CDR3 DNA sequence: TGTGCCAGCTCACCAACGGACAGGGACTATGGCTACACCTTC.